These T cell receptor beta chains were read from a single sample in a study of Ad26.COV2.S vaccination and SARS-CoV-2 variants. Using immunoSEQ multiplex PCR, the repertoire was profiled, and TCRdb retains in-frame clones only, with some absent. The sample lists approximately 360,000 clones; 83% were seen once. The specimen was peripheral blood, collected in a trial of Ad26.COV2.S vaccine versus placebo. Receptors were obtained from a person between 18 and 60 years old who received the Ad26.COV2.S COVID-19 vaccine or a placebo. CDR3s leave out the opening cysteine and the closing phenylalanine or tryptophan. The D gene is left open where the match is weak. Only part of the rows carry a size: once, few, many, or a class if the clone is expanded.

CDR3,V,size,D
ASSSDRGHNEQF,TRBV2,.,.
ASAQARTDTQY,TRBV19,.,.
ATSKDGGPNYGYT,TRBV5-1,.,.
ASSQSAGGSGNQPQH,TRBV16,.,.
ASSLRDLNTGELF,TRBV9,.,.
ASSIRGQANQPQH,TRBV19,few,TRBD1
ASSLPTLDRRGGMRYT,TRBV27,.,TRBD1
ASGGPTILSGANVLT,TRBV27,once,.
ASADRSNYGYT,TRBV6-5,.,.
ASSLSSLATSTDTQY,TRBV3-1/TRBV3-2,few,TRBD2
ASSPDGVGNQPQH,TRBV5-1,.,.
ASSRDSSNGYT,TRBV5-1,.,TRBD1
ATRAGSNTGELF,TRBV7-2,.,TRBD2
ASSLGSTIRNSPLH,TRBV5-5,once,.
ASSGDSPCGDGYT,TRBV21-1,.,.
ASSYGRMNTEAF,TRBV6-5,.,.
ASGSALGFNQF,TRBV12-5,.,.
ASSGGVNTEAF,TRBV2,once,.
ASSLALFSGGADTQY,TRBV7-2,.,TRBD2
ASNSRAAGVLSTDTQY,TRBV5-6,.,TRBD2
ASSQAGGRGYGYT,TRBV3-1/TRBV3-2,.,.
ASSEGIETQY,TRBV2,.,.
ASSGGRTSGNTIY,TRBV5-4,.,.
ASSRSTGRSNTEAF,TRBV7-2,.,.
ASSWGQPGDEQY,TRBV5-8,.,.
ASSFSRGSEQY,TRBV7-7,.,.
ASSLSGVADTQY,TRBV7-9,.,TRBD2
SVAPRQALNTEAF,TRBV29-1,.,.
ASSVTGLALSYEQY,TRBV3-1/TRBV3-2,.,TRBD2
ASSSTGLNEKLF,TRBV5-1,.,TRBD1
SASLVRDTQY,TRBV20-1,.,.
ASSRTPIAYGYT,TRBV4-1,.,.
ASSSLLGSGVNNEQF,TRBV28,few,TRBD2
ASSVDRSTRVEAF,TRBV7-6,.,.
ASSPRVITDTQY,TRBV18,.,.
ASSYGRVGEQF,TRBV6-2/TRBV6-3,once,.
ASSLRGAGVDSPLH,TRBV5-4,.,.
ASSYMGANTGELF,TRBV6-5,.,.
ASSAGDRIYEQY,TRBV5-5,.,TRBD1
ASSNFGRGETQY,TRBV21-1,.,.
ASSEGGLAYGYT,TRBV6-1,few,.
ASSWGGTGELF,TRBV6-2/TRBV6-3,.,TRBD2
ASSLKGGGYT,TRBV7-9,.,.
ASSLSLSGSAGELF,TRBV7-3,.,TRBD2
ASSPPPGSEGTEAF,TRBV28,few,.
ASSLADSGSTDTQY,TRBV11-1,once,.
AISPQGSIYEQY,TRBV10-3,.,.
ASSEQGLGNQPQH,TRBV10-2,.,TRBD1
ASGLGLAGGSGEQF,TRBV12-5,once,TRBD2
ASSGGTANPIYGYT,TRBV9,few,TRBD1